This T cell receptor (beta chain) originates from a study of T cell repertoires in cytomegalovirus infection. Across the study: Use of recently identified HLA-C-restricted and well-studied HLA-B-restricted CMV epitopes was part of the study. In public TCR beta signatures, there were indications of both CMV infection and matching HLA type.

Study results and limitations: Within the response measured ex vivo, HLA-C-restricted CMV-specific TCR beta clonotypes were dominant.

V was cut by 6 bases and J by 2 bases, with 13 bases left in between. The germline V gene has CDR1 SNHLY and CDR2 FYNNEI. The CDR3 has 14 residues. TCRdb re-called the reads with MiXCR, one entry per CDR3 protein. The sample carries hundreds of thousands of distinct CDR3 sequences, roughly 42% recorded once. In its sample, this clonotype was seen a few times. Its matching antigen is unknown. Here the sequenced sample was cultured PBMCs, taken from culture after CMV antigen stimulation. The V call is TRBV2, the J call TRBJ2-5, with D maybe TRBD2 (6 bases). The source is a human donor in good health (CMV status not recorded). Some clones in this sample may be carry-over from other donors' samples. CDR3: CASRGEALQETQYF. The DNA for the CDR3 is TGTGCCAGCAGGGGGGAGGCTTTACAAGAGACCCAGTACTTC.